This T cell receptor (beta chain) is drawn from a study of a mutant IDH1 vaccine in newly diagnosed glioma. For the study at large: The sex distribution of treated patients was roughly 62% male and roughly 40% female, with a mean age of roughly 40 years. Therapy received beforehand was radiotherapy, temozolomide, or both, with most patients given both. Study findings and constraints: Pseudoprogression seemingly bore no relation to changes in top peripheral T cell clonotypes.

CDR1 MNHEY and CDR2 SMNVEV come from the germline V gene (reference sequence). The V segment lost 7 bases and the J segment 4 bases; nucleotides outside the gene matches: 11. The CDR3 covers 15 residues. The sample holds a few counts of this clone. Its antigen is undetermined. Clones were read by immunoSEQ multiplex PCR, and TCRdb kept only the in-frame ones, dropping some. The sample contains some 100,000 clones, 83% of which appear only once. Time point described: baseline, week 1 (first vaccination visit). Described treatment: pre-vaccination baseline after standard-of-care therapy. Those who donated had recent WHO grade 3 or 4 IDH1-mutant, ATRX-lost astrocytomas.

The V and J genes are TRBV27 and TRBJ1-2; TRBD1 agrees at 8 bases. The specimen comprised PBMCs, sampled from a glioma patient treated with radiotherapy, temozolomide or both. The sequence was collected from a woman aged 45-65 years with glioma. The DNA for the CDR3 is TGTGCCAGCAAGCTCCAGGGGGCCAAGGGCTATGGCTACACCTTC. This translates into CASKLQGAKGYGYTF.